The 11 T cell receptor beta chains in this list originate from one sample, sequenced in a study of patients and donors after allogeneic stem cell transplantation. Each CDR3 protein is one row after TCRdb ran MiXCR on the RT-PCR reads. The table lists roughly 940,000 distinct CDR3 sequences, approximately 19% of them singletons. Sample: blood, either unsorted or a sorted T cell fraction (not recorded which). These receptors originate from a human donor who was either an allogeneic HSCT recipient or a stem cell or donor lymphocyte infusion donor (not recorded which). It is not recorded whose cells these are; they may come from a transplant donor.

The chain couples TRBV12-3 or TRBV12-4 to TRBJ2-1; TRBD2 might be the D (6 bases). With 10 bases removed from V and 3 bases from J, the gap between germline ends came to 13 bases. The CDR3 is 13 residues long. The CDR3 spells CATAGLGYNEQFF. CDR3 nucleotides: TGTGCCACGGCGGGGCTTGGCTACAATGAGCAGTTCTTC.

The chain employs TRBV27 and TRBJ1-5; 10 nucleotides line up with TRBD1. V was clipped by 3 bases and J by 1 base; unmatched bases: 9. The germline V gene encodes CDR1 MNHEY and CDR2 SMNVEV (reference sequence). The CDR3 consists of 18 residues. The CDR3 sequence: CASSLGTGVGFSNQPQHF. In nucleotides, the CDR3 is TGTGCCAGCAGTTTGGGGACAGGGGTGGGGTTCAGCAATCAGCCCCAGCATTTT.

V is TRBV6-5 and J is TRBJ1-1; D is unclear. The CDR3 has 15 amino acids. Germline CDR1 is MNHEY and CDR2 is SVGAGI. The V end lost 3 bases, the J end lost 2 bases, and 13 bases lay between the germline ends. The CDR3 protein is CASSYTGLSNTEAFF. The DNA for the CDR3 is TGTGCCAGCAGTTATACTGGGCTATCCAACACTGAAGCTTTCTTT.

The V call is TRBV3-1, the J call TRBJ2-1; D is ambiguous. Looked up from germline, CDR1 is LGHDT and CDR2 is YNNKEL (reference sequence). Trimming removed 0 bases from V and 1 base from J, with 7 bases in between. The CDR3 spans 15 residues. As DNA, the CDR3 is TGTGCCAGCAGCCAAGAGGGCCGATCCTACAATGAGCAGTTCTTC. Translating it yields CASSQEGRSYNEQFF.

This chain uses TRBV20-1 with TRBJ2-3; 12 bases align to TRBD2. The CDR3 has 15 residues. V lost 8 bases to trimming and J lost 3 bases; unmatched junction nucleotides: 9. Germline CDR1 reads DFQATT; CDR2 reads SNEGSKA (reference sequence). CDR3 sequence (DNA): TGCAGTTCCGAACTAGCGGGAGGAAGGACAGATACGCAGTATTTT. It yields the protein CSSELAGGRTDTQYF.

This clonotype was seen a handful of times. The J gene is TRBJ1-6, the V gene TRBV3-1; D ambiguous. Trimming removed 0 bases at V and 10 bases at J, with 10 bases between. Germline V CDR1 and CDR2: LGHDT, YNNKEL (reference sequence). The CDR3 is made up of 14 amino acids. The CDR3 loop is CASSQDLGKSPLHF. Written as DNA, the CDR3 is TGTGCCAGCAGCCAAGATCTAGGGAAATCACCCCTCCACTTT.

The chain is built from TRBV10-3 and TRBJ1-6; D is perhaps TRBD1 (5 bases). Between the trimmed V and J ends, which lost 1 base and 8 bases, there was a span of 15 bases. Germline V CDR1 and CDR2: ENHRY, SYGVKD. The CDR3 sequence is 16 residues long. The CDR3 DNA is TGTGCCATCAGTGAGTTCCCGGGACGGACGGATTCACCCCTCCACTTT. Its translation is CAISEFPGRTDSPLHF.

The chain carries TRBV20-1 and TRBJ1-3; 9 bases map to TRBD1. V was pared by 0 bases and J by 3 bases, with 9 bases of the junction left unmatched. CDR3 length: 17 residues. The V gene's germline CDR1 is DFQATT and CDR2 SNEGSKA (reference sequence). The CDR3 sequence: CSARDRDRASGGNTIYF. As DNA, the CDR3 is TGCAGTGCTAGAGACCGGGACAGGGCGAGTGGTGGAAACACCATATATTTT.

This clonotype was detected a few times. This chain uses TRBV12-3 or TRBV12-4 with TRBJ1-5; 7 bases line up with TRBD1. Trimming cost V 1 base and J 0 bases; bases outside gene matches: 6. This CDR3 spans 17 amino acids. This CDR3 reads CASSLGRGTYSNQPQHF. CDR3 nucleotide sequence: TGTGCCAGCAGTTTAGGCAGGGGGACGTATAGCAATCAGCCCCAGCATTTT.

This chain connects TRBV27 to TRBJ2-3; perhaps TRBD2 as D (6 bases). The V end lost 10 bases, the J end lost 4 bases, and 21 bases lay between the germline ends. Germline values: CDR1 MNHEY, CDR2 SMNVEV (reference sequence). This CDR3 spans 15 amino acids. The chain's CDR3 is CATKPVGGGADTQYF. DNA of the CDR3: TGTGCCACCAAACCGGTCGGGGGAGGAGCAGATACGCAGTATTTT.

The chain uses TRBV9 and TRBJ1-1; TRBD1 aligns across 9 bases. Germline V gene data show CDR1 as SGDLS and CDR2 as YYNGEE. CDR3 size: 18 residues. Germline trimming cut 1 base from V and 0 bases from J; bases unmatched to any gene: 10. CDR3 amino acids: CASSVQDRGPAMNTEAFF. DNA for the CDR3: TGTGCCAGCAGCGTACAGGACAGGGGCCCCGCTATGAACACTGAAGCTTTCTTT.